Shown below are 9 T cell receptor beta chains from a single sample sequenced in a study of control samples from healthy donors and cancer patients. The protocol was immunoSEQ multiplex PCR, while the TCRdb copy is restricted to in-frame clones and leaves out a portion. Among approximately 83,000 clones listed, 90% to 95% were seen once. Input material: blood. The origin of the receptors is a woman aged 25 to 39 in good health.

The chain carries TRBV27 and TRBJ2-7; D may be TRBD1 or TRBD2 (5 bases each). The V end lost 8 bases, the J end lost 4 bases, and 18 bases lay between the germline ends. The CDR3 has 14 amino acids. Germline loops: CDR1 MNHEY, CDR2 SMNVEV (reference sequence). The CDR3 sequence is CASRRGDPAYEQYF. In DNA form, the CDR3 reads TGTGCCAGCCGTAGAGGGGACCCCGCATACGAGCAGTACTTC.

The chain is built from TRBV2 and TRBJ2-7, with TRBD1 identical over 7 bases. V trimming: 5 bases; J trimming: 1 base; junction bases outside the gene matches: 5. This CDR3 region has 14 residues. In germline, CDR1 is SNHLY, CDR2 FYNNEI. The CDR3 DNA reads as TGTGCCAGCAGTTTGACAGGGTTATCCTACGAGCAGTACTTC. Protein: CASSLTGLSYEQYF.

The chain couples TRBV7-9 to TRBJ2-7, with 7 positions matching TRBD1. The CDR3 has 15 residues. Germline CDR1 reads SEHNR; CDR2 reads FQNEAQ (reference sequence). The junction had 10 bases not matched to a gene; V was cut back by 5 bases and J by 3 bases. The CDR3 DNA sequence: TGTGCCAGCAGCCATAGTTGGGACAGAATCTACGAGCAGTACTTC. Protein: CASSHSWDRIYEQYF.

This chain joins TRBV5-1 and TRBJ2-1, with 9 bases that match TRBD2. This CDR3 region has 15 residues. Germline V gene lookup returns CDR1 SGHRS and CDR2 YFSETQ. J was trimmed by 7 bases and V by 4 bases; bases with no gene match: 9. Here the CDR3 reads CASSTAVAGANEQFF. CDR3 sequence (DNA): TGCGCCAGCAGCACGGCGGTAGCGGGAGCAAATGAGCAGTTCTTC.

The genes are TRBV13 and TRBJ1-3; D is uncertain. V was trimmed by 5 bases and J by 4 bases, leaving 6 bases between them. Germline V lookup: CDR1 PRHDT, CDR2 FYEKMQ (reference sequence). This CDR3 has 12 amino acids. The DNA for the CDR3 is TGTGCCAGCAGCAACCTCGGAAACACCATATATTTT. Its translation: CASSNLGNTIYF.

The sample holds a few counts of this clone. At one end the junction does not follow the germline gene, possibly because of a read error. The chain is built from TRBV29-1 and TRBJ2-7; 8 bases agree with TRBD2. Germline assignment: CDR1 SQVTM and CDR2 ANQGSEA. The CDR3 consists of 13 residues. CDR3 sequence: CSVEAGAKNEQYF. CDR3 bases: TGCAGCGTGGAAGCGGGAGCGAAGAACGAGCAGTACTTC.

The chain is built from TRBV5-4 and TRBJ1-6; the D is unclear. The CDR3 consists of 15 residues. V lost 3 bases and J lost 7, with 14 bases in between. Looked up from germline, CDR1 is SGHNT and CDR2 is YYREEE (reference sequence). CDR3 sequence (DNA): TGTGCCAGCAGCTCGCTGGGAACTCGGAATTCACCCCTCCACTTT. Residues: CASSSLGTRNSPLHF.

V gene TRBV5-1 combines with J gene TRBJ1-2; D is undetermined. The CDR3 is 14 amino acids. Trimming shortened V by 3 bases and J by 4 bases, and 13 bases separated the two germline ends. CDR1 and CDR2 (germline): SGHRS, YFSETQ. In nucleotides, the CDR3 is TGCGCCAGCAGCTCATGGACGGGATCCTATGGCTACACCTTC. It encodes CASSSWTGSYGYTF.

The rearrangement joins TRBV18 to TRBJ2-7, with unresolved D. Trimming removed 3 bases at V and 1 base at J, with 4 bases between. CDR3 length equals 12 residues. CDR1 is KGHSH and CDR2 is LQKENI in the germline V gene. CDR3: CASSPGSYEQYF. CDR3 nucleotide sequence: TGTGCCAGCTCACCGGGGTCCTACGAGCAGTACTTC.